This paragraph reports one T cell receptor beta chain. The definition of stable Graves' hyperthyroidism was no ophthalmopathy progression within 18 months. The diagnostic basis comprised clinical symptoms, serum thyroxine and TRAb, thyroid ultrasound and orbital computed tomography. Fresh peripheral blood, about 10 ml of it, supplied the PBMCs. The data belong to a study of T cells in Graves' hyperthyroidism and ophthalmopathy. Study background: Specimen type is peripheral blood, collected at initial diagnosis prior to any treatment.

From RNA transcripts, TCR beta CDR3 regions were amplified. First-round RT-PCR targeting the TCR CDR3 was performed with the HTBI primer set. From the multiplex PCR reads, TCRdb called clonotypes with MiXCR, one entry per CDR3 protein. Of more than 600,000 distinct CDR3 sequences in the sample, about 16% were seen once. The CDR3 is 18 residues long. With V trimmed by 1 base and J by 4 bases, 15 bases remained unmatched. CDR1 and CDR2 (germline): SGHRS, YFSETQ. The sequencing input was blood. The chain combines TRBV5-1 with TRBJ2-3, with 7 bases fitting TRBD2. The clonotype comes from a man younger than 35 with Graves' hyperthyroidism. This CDR3 is CASSLQGEMAGAPDTQYF. In DNA, the CDR3 is TGCGCCAGCAGCTTGCAGGGAGAGATGGCGGGAGCCCCAGATACGCAGTATTTT.